These T cell receptor beta chains were read from a single sample in a study of identical twins. TCRdb re-called the 5' RACE reads through MiXCR, storing one row per CDR3 protein. This table has fewer than 250,000 distinct CDR3 sequences, 7.5% appearing once. These same data were also listed under a study on yellow fever vaccine responses in identical twins.

Sequences were obtained from CD8+ T cells sorted from blood. These TCRs come from a woman aged 18-35 years in good health. Each CDR3 is given with its conserved first and last residue. A D gene is named only where the DNA matches it firmly. Some rows mark clone size as missing; the rest say once, few, many or name a class of expanded clone.

j_call: TRBJ1-4; v_call: TRBV6-1; d_call: .; clone_size: .; cdr3_aa: CASRDADSEKLFF; cdr3_nt: TGTGCCAGCAGGGATGCGGACAGTGAAAAACTGTTTTTT
j_call: TRBJ1-2; v_call: TRBV9; d_call: TRBD1; clone_size: few; cdr3_aa: CANRGGYTF; cdr3_nt: TGTGCCAACAGGGGTGGCTACACCTTC
j_call: TRBJ1-1; v_call: TRBV27; d_call: .; clone_size: few; cdr3_aa: CASSLYHDSRPGTEAFF; cdr3_nt: TGTGCCAGCAGTTTATACCATGACAGTAGACCAGGCACTGAAGCTTTCTTT
j_call: TRBJ2-1; v_call: TRBV6-1; d_call: TRBD2; clone_size: few; cdr3_aa: CASSVERGGLVYEQFF; cdr3_nt: TGTGCCAGCAGTGTTGAGCGGGGGGGCCTTGTTTATGAGCAGTTCTTC
j_call: TRBJ2-1; v_call: TRBV7-8; d_call: .; clone_size: .; cdr3_aa: CASSIQPGEYNEQFF; cdr3_nt: TGTGCCAGCAGCATACAGCCGGGAGAATACAATGAGCAGTTCTTC
j_call: TRBJ1-6; v_call: TRBV5-6; d_call: .; clone_size: few; cdr3_aa: CASSLDGPNSPLHF; cdr3_nt: TGTGCCAGCAGCCTCGATGGGCCTAATTCACCCCTCCACTTT
j_call: TRBJ1-6; v_call: TRBV12-3/TRBV12-4; d_call: TRBD1; clone_size: .; cdr3_aa: CASSSVAGTGSPLHF; cdr3_nt: TGTGCCAGCAGTTCCGTCGCAGGGACAGGTTCACCCCTCCACTTT
j_call: TRBJ2-7; v_call: TRBV6-2/TRBV6-3; d_call: .; clone_size: few; cdr3_aa: CASSYSFEQYF; cdr3_nt: TGTGCCAGCAGTTACTCTTTCGAGCAGTACTTC
j_call: TRBJ2-2; v_call: TRBV28; d_call: TRBD2; clone_size: .; cdr3_aa: CASSLPTSGDTGELFF; cdr3_nt: TGTGCCAGCAGTTTGCCAACTAGCGGAGACACCGGGGAGCTGTTTTTT
j_call: TRBJ2-1; v_call: TRBV5-5; d_call: .; clone_size: many; cdr3_aa: CASSSISDEQFF; cdr3_nt: TGTGCCAGCAGTTCCATATCAGATGAGCAGTTCTTC
j_call: TRBJ1-1; v_call: TRBV14; d_call: .; clone_size: few; cdr3_aa: CASSQIQNGNTEAFF; cdr3_nt: TGTGCCAGCAGCCAAATACAGAACGGGAACACTGAAGCTTTCTTT
j_call: TRBJ2-2; v_call: TRBV6-1; d_call: .; clone_size: .; cdr3_aa: CASSEGAEAGELFF; cdr3_nt: TGTGCCAGCAGTGAAGGGGCAGAGGCCGGGGAGCTGTTTTTT
j_call: TRBJ2-7; v_call: TRBV28; d_call: TRBD1; clone_size: many; cdr3_aa: CASSLWGQGYEQYF; cdr3_nt: TGTGCCAGCAGTTTATGGGGACAGGGCTACGAGCAGTACTTC
j_call: TRBJ2-1; v_call: TRBV6-4; d_call: .; clone_size: many; cdr3_aa: CASSDSGSGSYNEQFF; cdr3_nt: TGTGCCAGCAGTGACTCGGGTAGCGGCTCCTACAATGAGCAGTTCTTC
j_call: TRBJ2-3; v_call: TRBV29-1; d_call: TRBD2; clone_size: few; cdr3_aa: CSVQLAGVVDTQYF; cdr3_nt: TGCAGCGTCCAACTAGCGGGAGTAGTGGATACGCAGTATTTT
j_call: TRBJ2-1; v_call: TRBV5-1; d_call: TRBD1; clone_size: many; cdr3_aa: CASSPHDRELSYNEQFF; cdr3_nt: TGCGCCAGCAGCCCCCACGACAGGGAACTTTCCTACAATGAGCAGTTCTTC
j_call: TRBJ2-3; v_call: TRBV6-1; d_call: .; clone_size: .; cdr3_aa: CASSEYGRSTDTQYF; cdr3_nt: TGTGCCAGCAGTGAATATGGGCGAAGCACAGATACGCAGTATTTT
j_call: TRBJ2-5; v_call: TRBV4-1; d_call: TRBD2; clone_size: few; cdr3_aa: CASSPTSGQQETQYF; cdr3_nt: TGCGCCAGCAGCCCGACTAGCGGACAACAAGAGACCCAGTACTTC
j_call: TRBJ2-5; v_call: TRBV5-1; d_call: .; clone_size: .; cdr3_aa: CASTQPSSETQYF; cdr3_nt: TGCGCCAGCACCCAACCGTCGTCGGAGACCCAGTACTTC
j_call: TRBJ1-1; v_call: TRBV2; d_call: TRBD1; clone_size: many; cdr3_aa: CASSDNWDRVGTEAFF; cdr3_nt: TGTGCCAGCAGTGATAACTGGGACAGGGTCGGTACTGAAGCTTTCTTT
j_call: TRBJ1-1; v_call: TRBV29-1; d_call: TRBD1; clone_size: many; cdr3_aa: CSVEDLRRDRGLWTEAFF; cdr3_nt: TGCAGCGTTGAAGATCTTCGCCGAGACAGGGGGTTATGGACTGAAGCTTTCTTT
j_call: TRBJ2-1; v_call: TRBV5-1; d_call: .; clone_size: many; cdr3_aa: CASSFGLYNEQFF; cdr3_nt: TGCGCCAGCAGCTTTGGACTATACAATGAGCAGTTCTTC
j_call: TRBJ2-1; v_call: TRBV5-1; d_call: TRBD2; clone_size: many; cdr3_aa: CASSWTIAGADNEQFF; cdr3_nt: TGCGCCAGCAGCTGGACAATAGCGGGGGCAGACAATGAGCAGTTCTTC